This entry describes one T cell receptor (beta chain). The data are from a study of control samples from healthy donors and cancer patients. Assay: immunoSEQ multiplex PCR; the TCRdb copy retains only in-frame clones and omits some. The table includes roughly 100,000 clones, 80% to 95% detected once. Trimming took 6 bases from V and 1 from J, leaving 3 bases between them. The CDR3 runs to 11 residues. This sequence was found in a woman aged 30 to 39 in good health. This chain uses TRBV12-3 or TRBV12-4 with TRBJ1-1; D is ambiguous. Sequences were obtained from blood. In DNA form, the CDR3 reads TGTGCCAGCAGAGAGAACACTGAAGCTTTCTTT. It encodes CASRENTEAFF.